The rows below give T cell receptor beta chains drawn from one sample of a study of blood T cell repertoires in COVID-19. Profiling relied on immunoSEQ multiplex PCR, and the TCRdb table lists in-frame clones only, not all of them. Of roughly 140,000 clones in the sample, around 72% were seen once. Sequenced sample: peripheral blood. The receptors come from a woman aged 55-70 years with acute or convalescent COVID-19. Both conserved end residues are trimmed from each CDR3. Size tells how often a clone was seen (once, few, many) or the class of an expanded clone, and some rows leave it out.

clone_size: -; v_call: TRBV5-6; cdr3_aa: ASSLAAGGGYGYT
clone_size: -; v_call: TRBV11-3; cdr3_aa: ASAMGGTGGHEQY
clone_size: -; v_call: TRBV28; cdr3_aa: ASSLWREGLYEQY
clone_size: -; v_call: TRBV5-4; cdr3_aa: ASSLASDYEQY
clone_size: -; v_call: TRBV29-1; cdr3_aa: SVEGNRAPEQY
clone_size: -; v_call: TRBV19; cdr3_aa: ASSFRTGATRDTQY
clone_size: -; v_call: TRBV30; cdr3_aa: AWSVSTGQRTNGYT
clone_size: -; v_call: TRBV7-2; cdr3_aa: ASSLRTSGRSLSYEQY
clone_size: -; v_call: TRBV6-5; cdr3_aa: ASSSPGLAGTEQY
clone_size: -; v_call: TRBV6-2/TRBV6-3; cdr3_aa: ASSYPQREASYEQY
clone_size: -; v_call: TRBV28; cdr3_aa: ASSRATSGKNIQY
clone_size: few; v_call: TRBV20-1; cdr3_aa: SAREGHEAF
clone_size: -; v_call: TRBV30; cdr3_aa: AWSGTGRAYT
clone_size: once; v_call: TRBV28; cdr3_aa: ASSGTVVGEAF
clone_size: -; v_call: TRBV7-8; cdr3_aa: ASSAITTANYGYT
clone_size: -; v_call: TRBV27; cdr3_aa: ASSSHPGTSNNQETQY
clone_size: -; v_call: TRBV30; cdr3_aa: AWGQEATDTQY